This TCR beta chain was profiled in a study of blood T cell repertoires in COVID-19 (dated by TCRdb to 2020 to 2022). Broadly, across the study: Collaborator samples came from the United States, Italy and Spain and covered acute and convalescent phases of COVID-19. The prospective study material was composed of cDNA or gDNA derived from T cells, B-cell-depleted T cells, or PBMCs. Deeply sampled blood TCRbeta repertoires from subjects exposed to, actively infected with, or recovered from COVID-19 were included in the dataset. The repertoires were made available in a free public database intended to serve as a resource for research on the immune response to SARS-CoV-2. The samples were drawn from two sources: the first 160 participants of the ongoing ImmuneRACE study, and 1,254 subjects contributed by 6 global collaborators. A de-identified subject ID, COVID-19 status, age in years and sex were almost always included in the sample metadata. Where available, HLA class I and class II types were taken from metadata supplied by the sample provider and were not determined by assay-based typing.

The collaborating institutions used their own protocols to collect whole blood in K2EDTA tubes. For TCRbeta analysis, collaborator samples were shipped as frozen whole blood, as isolated PBMCs, or as DNA extracted from either sample type. Of note for this clone: Its recognized antigen is unknown. Nothing much larger sits one base from this clone, and base qualities are not available.

TCRbeta CDR3 regions were amplified from genomic DNA using the immunoSEQ Assay, a bias-controlled multiplex PCR. From the authors' description of their analysis: The number of nucleated cells in each sample was estimated from the amplification of reference gene primers within the assay. To quantify the absolute abundance of each unique TCRbeta CDR3 rearrangement, sequence reads were collapsed and filtered. For each sample, productive Simpson clonality was calculated by taking the square root of Simpson's diversity index across productive rearrangements. Imported from immuneACCESS, the table was reduced by TCRdb to in-frame sequences with V and J called. These copies leave out some clones; in studies compared against another copy, an unresolved V gene accounts for under half, and the cause of the remainder is not known. The V and J calls and clone size are taken from that table; D and trimming were inferred from the DNA. This sample lists about 40,000 clones; about 81% were detected once. The leading ten clones occupy 42% of the sample.

Counted from cysteine to phenylalanine, this CDR3 has 17 amino acids. CDR3 DNA is the only sequence kept; it has 51 bases, read in frame from the first base. Here V drops 2 bases and J drops 8 bases, and the junction holds 12 bases not matched to any gene. In the germline V gene, CDR1 corresponds to SGHTA and CDR2 to FQGNSA. Overall study results and their limits: Clinical and demographic metadata were provided uncurated, with the amount varying by source and participant.

The sequenced sample consisted of peripheral blood. The source of this sequence is a human donor in a cohort sampled during active or convalescent COVID-19. The donor label of this sample is uncertain. This receptor chain uses TRBV7-2 and TRBJ2-1, with 10 middle bases fitting TRBD2. The CDR3 here reads CASSLPQRAGGPHEQFF. The DNA sequence is given as TGTGCCAGCAGCTTACCCCAGAGAGCGGGAGGGCCGCATGAGCAGTTCTTC.